The clone carrying this T cell receptor (beta chain) has just a few counts. Participants, 18 to 89 years old, spanned 25 or so US areas. Participant reports of clinical history set cohort assignment. Cohort 3 donors were reported recovered after two negative PCRs, clearance, or symptom resolution. The data were obtained in a study of blood T cell repertoires in COVID-19. In the original workflow: The assay estimated nucleated cells by amplifying reference gene primers. Generated by immunoSEQ multiplex PCR, the TCRdb table keeps only in-frame clones and is missing some. V, J and clone size are those of that table, while D and trimming were read from the DNA. The sample holds some 290,000 clones, roughly nine tenths seen once. CDR1 and CDR2 (germline): MNHEY, SMNVEV (reference sequence). This CDR3 spans 18 amino acids. V dropped 0 bases and J dropped 5; count of bases not matched to a gene: 11.

The chain has TRBV27 and TRBJ2-7; 12 nucleotides align to TRBD2. The TCR originated in a woman aged 25 to 39 who had recovered from COVID-19. Sequencing was performed on PBMCs or T cells enriched from blood (not recorded which). The CDR3 DNA follows: TGTGCCAGCAGTTTATCCCCCCTTGGACTAGCGGGAAGGAACGAGCAGTACTTC. Protein: CASSLSPLGLAGRNEQYF.